This T cell receptor (beta chain) stems from a study of T cells in Graves' hyperthyroidism and ophthalmopathy. For this clonotype: Its antigen is as yet unknown.

This CDR3 spans 14 amino acids. Germline lookup yields CDR1 SGHVS and CDR2 FQNEAQ. V was trimmed by 9 bases and J by 3 bases, leaving 14 bases between them. Points from the study as a whole: Most expanded thyroid clonotypes above 0.001 recurred in blood.

Researchers amplified the TCR beta CDR3 regions from RNA transcripts. The primer set for the first-round RT-PCR of the TCR CDR3 was HTBI. TCRdb re-derived calls from the multiplex PCR reads in MiXCR, one entry per CDR3 protein. The data contain 560,000 or so distinct CDR3 sequences, nearly 20% of them singletons. The chain recombines TRBV7-8 with TRBJ2-2; D is unclear. The source is a man aged 35-49 years with Graves' ophthalmopathy. The sequencing input was blood. For the CDR3, the DNA is TGTGCCAGTAATCTGGGTCCTGACACCGGGGAGCTGTTTTTT. It translates to CASNLGPDTGELFF.